Presented here are 20 T cell receptor beta chains from one specimen sequenced in a study of cytomegalovirus exposure and HLA in healthy donors. PCR used 60 Vbeta primers and 13 Jbeta primers. Repertoires were generated with immunoSEQ multiplex PCR, while TCRdb's copy carries only in-frame clones and drops some. The sample contains more than 130,000 clones, about 80% of which appear only once. The sequencing input was PBMCs. These receptors were obtained from a man aged 35 to 55 in good health and CMV-seropositive.

For the CDR3, the DNA is TGTGCCAGCAGCCAAGAACGGGGGACTGTCGGCTACACCTTC. Encoded protein: CASSQERGTVGYTF. The V gene is TRBV14, the J gene TRBJ1-2; the D gene is possibly TRBD1 (5 bases). Germline V lookup: CDR1 SGHDN, CDR2 FVKESK. The ends were cut back, 0 bases at V and 8 bases at J, with 13 bases in the middle. The CDR3 covers 14 residues.

V and J are TRBV18 and TRBJ2-3, with D unresolved. V lost 2 bases, J lost 4 bases, and 4 bases lay in between. The CDR3 is 12 residues long. Germline assignment: CDR1 KGHSH and CDR2 LQKENI. The CDR3 DNA follows: TGTGCCAGCTCACCAACGGCAGATACGCAGTATTTT. It is translated as CASSPTADTQYF. The full variable domain, its missing parts supplied by reference TRBV18 and TRBJ2-3, is NAGVMQNPRHLVRRRGQEARLRCSPMKGHSHVYWYRQLPEEGLKFMVYLQKENIIDESGMPKERFSAEFPKEGPSILRIQQVVRGDSAAYFCASSPTADTQYFGPGTRLTVL.

The table lists this clone with a count of one. The rearrangement joins TRBV19 to TRBJ1-6; maybe TRBD1 (5 bases). V was pared by 7 bases and J by 10 bases, with 17 bases between. The germline V gene encodes CDR1 LNHDA and CDR2 SQIVND (reference sequence). The CDR3 has 14 residues. The CDR3: CASNFQGSRSPLHF. In DNA form, the CDR3 reads TGTGCCAGTAACTTTCAGGGAAGTCGGTCACCCCTCCACTTT.

V gene TRBV5-1 combines with J gene TRBJ1-1; D is unclear. CDR1 and CDR2 from the germline V gene are SGHRS and YFSETQ. Trimming removed 4 bases at V and 2 bases at J, with 18 bases between. The CDR3 has 16 amino acids. The CDR3: CASSVMGSPGNTEAFF. Written as DNA, the CDR3 is TGCGCCAGCAGCGTCATGGGGTCACCGGGAAACACTGAAGCTTTCTTT.

This clone was seen a few times. The CDR3 here is CASSLGQVSYEQYF. In DNA, the CDR3 is TGTGCCAGCAGCTTGGGACAGGTCTCCTACGAGCAGTACTTC. The rearrangement joins TRBV13 to TRBJ2-7; TRBD1 agrees at 8 bases. Losses at the gene ends were 3 bases for V and 0 bases for J; bases not matched to a gene: 1. There are 14 residues in the CDR3. Germline assignment: CDR1 PRHDT and CDR2 FYEKMQ (reference sequence).

The V and J genes are TRBV5-6 and TRBJ2-7; D possibly corresponds to TRBD1 (5 bases). The CDR3 extends over 14 amino acids. The V gene lost 3 bases and the J gene lost 2 bases, with 12 bases spanning the gap. Germline V CDR1 and CDR2: SGHDT, YYEEEE. The CDR3: CASSSQDNTYEQYF. DNA of the CDR3: TGTGCCAGCAGCTCACAGGACAATACCTACGAGCAGTACTTC.

DNA for the CDR3: TGTGCCAGCACCGAGGGGGGGCACCAGCCCCAGCATTTT. Amino acid sequence: CASTEGGHQPQHF. The chain combines TRBV11-3 with TRBJ1-5, with D maybe TRBD1 (6 bases). This CDR3 is built from 13 residues. CDR1 is SGHNT, CDR2 YENEEA, per germline. Trimming pared 7 bases from V and 7 bases from J, leaving 14 bases between.

This sequence joins TRBV10-3 and TRBJ1-1, with a tentative D call TRBD1 (5 bases). The CDR3 extends over 14 amino acids. Germline loops: CDR1 ENHRY, CDR2 SYGVKD. The germline V and J ends were trimmed by 2 bases and 0 bases, with 7 bases remaining between them. CDR3 amino acids: CAISEDSLNTEAFF. CDR3 nucleotides: TGTGCCATCAGTGAGGACAGCTTGAACACTGAAGCTTTCTTT.

V is TRBV6-5 and J is TRBJ1-1; tentative D call: TRBD1 (6 bases). The CDR3 covers 14 residues. Trimming cost V 11 bases and J 5 bases, with 21 bases left between them. Looked up from germline, CDR1 is MNHEY and CDR2 is SVGAGI. The CDR3 DNA follows: TGTGCCGTTACACCCGGAACAGGGAGAACTGAAGCTTTCTTT. This sequence encodes CAVTPGTGRTEAFF.

As concerns this clone: The junction departs from the called germline gene at one end, perhaps through a read error. V gene TRBV7-9 combines with J gene TRBJ2-5, with TRBD2 matching 7 bases. Germline V gives CDR1 SEHNR, CDR2 FQNEAQ (reference sequence). There are 16 residues in the CDR3. In DNA form, the CDR3 reads TGTTCCAGCAGCTTAGCGGGTACAGTTATACAAGAGACCCAGTACTTC. Translated: CSSSLAGTVIQETQYF. Filled out from reference TRBV7-9 and TRBJ2-5, the complete variable domain reads DTGVSQNPRHKITKRGQNVTFRCDPISEHNRLYWYRQTLGQGPEFLTYFQNEAQLEKSRLLSDRFSAERPKGSFSTLEIQRTEQGDSAMYLCSSSLAGTVIQETQYFGPGTRLLVL.

The J gene is TRBJ2-7, the V gene TRBV5-6, with D possibly matching TRBD1 (5 bases). V was trimmed by 6 bases and J by 1 base, leaving 8 bases between them. The CDR3 is 12 residues long. Germline-derived CDR1 and CDR2 are SGHDT and YYEEEE. CDR3: CASTRQSYEQYF. CDR3 sequence (DNA): TGTGCCAGCACGCGACAGTCCTACGAGCAGTACTTC.

Only a few counts were recorded for this clone. The V call is TRBV7-9, the J call TRBJ2-1; possible D gene TRBD2, 6 bases. The CDR3 extends over 15 amino acids. CDR1 is SEHNR, CDR2 FQNEAQ, per germline (reference sequence). V lost 1 base, J lost 6 bases, and 13 bases lay in between. The CDR3 loop reads CASSLGTSRGNEQFF. The CDR3, as DNA: TGTGCCAGCAGCTTAGGTACTAGCCGTGGCAATGAGCAGTTCTTC.

This clone appeared a few times. The rearrangement joins TRBV7-9 to TRBJ2-7, with D perhaps matching TRBD1 (6 bases). Germline V gene data show CDR1 as SEHNR and CDR2 as FQNEAQ (reference sequence). This CDR3 has 14 amino acids. Deletions cut 5 bases from V and 3 bases from J, with 14 bases between. The CDR3 nucleotides are TGTGCCAGCAGCCAACCAGGGGAGATCTACGAGCAGTACTTC. This gives the protein CASSQPGEIYEQYF.

For the CDR3, the DNA is TGTGCCAGCAGCTTACTAGTCCGGGGGGGACCGTCTAACGAGCAGTACTTC. This translates into CASSLLVRGGPSNEQYF. J is TRBJ2-7 and V is TRBV11-2; TRBD2 aligns across 8 bases. V trimming: 2 bases; J trimming: 5 bases; junction bases outside the gene matches: 14. CDR1 is SGHAT and CDR2 is FQNNGV in the germline V gene. The length of the CDR3 is 17 residues.

The chain employs TRBV9 and TRBJ2-7, with a possible D match to TRBD2 (7 bases). The V end lost 3 bases, the J end lost 4 bases, and 14 bases lay between the germline ends. Per germline, CDR1 SGDLS and CDR2 YYNGEE. This CDR3 has 14 amino acids. The CDR3 region has the DNA TGTGCCAGCAGCGAGGGGGGAGGGACTTACGAGCAGTACTTC. It yields the protein CASSEGGGTYEQYF.

The chain recombines TRBV5-6 with TRBJ2-1, with TRBD1 as a possible D gene (5 bases). The germline V gene has CDR1 SGHDT and CDR2 YYEEEE. Trimming left V 2 bases short and J 2 bases short, with 11 bases between. CDR3 size: 15 residues. The CDR3: CASSFGRGPYNEQFF. DNA for the CDR3: TGTGCCAGCAGCTTTGGTAGGGGCCCCTACAATGAGCAGTTCTTC.

The rearrangement joins TRBV7-6 to TRBJ2-7, with D tentatively TRBD2 (5 bases). CDR3 size: 15 residues. Germline V gene lookup returns CDR1 SGHVS and CDR2 FNYEAQ. V dropped 1 base and J dropped 2 bases, with 12 bases sitting between them. CDR3 residues: CASSLVSDKAYEQYF. The CDR3 DNA reads as TGTGCCAGCAGCTTAGTTAGCGACAAGGCCTACGAGCAGTACTTC.

CDR3 sequence (DNA): TGCGCCAGCAGCTTGGGGGCGGGGAGGCAGGCAGATACGCAGTATTTT. The encoded protein is CASSLGAGRQADTQYF. The rearrangement links TRBV5-1 to TRBJ2-3; tentative D call: TRBD2 (6 bases). Trimming stripped 0 bases from V and 4 bases from J, with 15 bases between. The germline V gene has CDR1 SGHRS and CDR2 YFSETQ. The CDR3 contains 16 residues.

Regarding this clone: The sample has other DNA sequences that encode this CDR3 too. The chain employs TRBV5-4 and TRBJ2-5; D may be TRBD1 (5 bases). There are 15 residues in the CDR3. Germline assignment: CDR1 SGHNT and CDR2 YYREEE (reference sequence). The V and J ends lost 4 bases and 5 bases respectively, with 18 bases between them. CDR3 amino acids: CASSPRSEPGETQYF. CDR3 DNA sequence: TGTGCCAGCAGCCCCCGGAGCGAGCCAGGGGAGACCCAGTACTTC.

The chain is built from TRBV9 and TRBJ2-1, with TRBD1 matching over 8 bases. From germline, CDR1 is SGDLS and CDR2 YYNGEE. This CDR3 spans 14 amino acids. After removal of 3 bases from V and 7 bases from J, the junction contained 6 bases not matched to a gene. CDR3 protein: CASSDYRGWNEQFF. The CDR3 DNA sequence: TGTGCCAGCAGCGATTACAGGGGGTGGAATGAGCAGTTCTTC.